This T cell receptor (beta chain) is from a study of Ad26.COV2.S vaccination and SARS-CoV-2 variants. Study-wide points: Among vaccine recipients, spike-specific TCR breadth exceeded that of placebo recipients. Overall T cell responses may have been underestimated by the analyses of TCR breadth and depth.

The protocol was immunoSEQ multiplex PCR, while the TCRdb copy is restricted to in-frame clones and leaves out a portion. The table records 350,000 to 500,000 clones, 89% of them present only once. On this clone itself: Antigen unknown.

CDR1 and CDR2 (germline): SGDLS, YYNGEE. Between the trimmed V and J ends, which lost 5 bases and 2 bases, there was a span of 10 bases. There are 14 residues in the CDR3. Treatment indicated: over 15 received Ad26.COV2.S at low or high dose, single or two shots; 5 received placebo; per-sample allocation not given. Samples were taken on day 63 after the first vaccine or placebo injection. Built on an Ad26 vector, the vaccine expressed Wuhan-strain SARS-CoV-2 spike. The material sequenced was peripheral blood, taken in a trial of Ad26.COV2.S vaccine versus placebo. The clonotype originates from a person between 18 and 60 years old who received the Ad26.COV2.S COVID-19 vaccine or a placebo. V usage is TRBV9 and J usage is TRBJ2-2, with D possibly TRBD1 on 6 matching bases. CDR3 amino acids: CASRWGQNTGELFF. The CDR3 DNA is TGTGCCAGCAGGTGGGGACAAAACACCGGGGAGCTGTTTTTT.